The subject of this entry is one T cell receptor (beta chain). Its antigen is not identified. Germline assignment: CDR1 SGHRS and CDR2 YFSETQ. The length of the CDR3 is 14 residues. The sample is drawn from a study of monozygotic twins with inflammatory bowel disease. Notes on the study in general: There was no support for any single strong signal or clonotype associated with IBD.

For each CDR3 protein, TCRdb gives one entry from its re-call of the 5' RACE reads, without DNA. This sample's table has approximately 330,000 distinct CDR3 sequences. The sequenced material came from blood. This sequence originates from a human donor with ulcerative colitis or Crohn's disease, or a healthy co-twin of an affected twin (not recorded which). The chain links TRBV5-1 to TRBJ2-7. CDR3: CASSPASLSYEQYF. The full variable domain, its missing parts supplied by reference TRBV5-1 and TRBJ2-7, is KAGVTQTPRYLIKTRGQQVTLSCSPISGHRSVSWYQQTPGQGLQFLFEYFSETQRNKGNFPGRFSGRQFSNSRSEMNVSTLELGDSALYLCASSPASLSYEQYFGPGTRLTVT.